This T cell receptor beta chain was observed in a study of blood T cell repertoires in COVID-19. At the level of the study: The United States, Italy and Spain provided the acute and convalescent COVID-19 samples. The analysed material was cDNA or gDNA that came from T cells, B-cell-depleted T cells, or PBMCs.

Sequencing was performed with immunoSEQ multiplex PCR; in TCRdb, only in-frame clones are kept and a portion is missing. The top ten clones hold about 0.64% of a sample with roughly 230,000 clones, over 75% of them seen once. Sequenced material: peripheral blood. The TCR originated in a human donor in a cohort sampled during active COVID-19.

The CDR3 bases are TGTGCCAGCAGCGTAACTAGCGGGGGGGCAAATACGCAGTATTTT. Encoded protein: CASSVTSGGANTQYF. V and J are TRBV11-2 and TRBJ2-3; 13 positions agree with TRBD2. The CDR3 runs to 15 residues. The V gene end was trimmed by 5 bases and the J gene end by 7 bases; junction bases not matched to a gene: 6. The germline gives CDR1 SGHAT, CDR2 FQNNGV.